The 16 T cell receptor beta chains reported below all come from one sample, sequenced in a study of shared T cell receptors in the human thymus. Assay used: immunoSEQ multiplex PCR; TCRdb lists only in-frame clones, some missing. This table has roughly 500,000 clones, about 80% appearing once. These same records also appear under a second study, on human thymus T cells.

The sample comprised thymocytes. The receptors shown here come from a boy in the first two years of life with a congenital heart defect.

This clone was found a few times. The chain links TRBV19 to TRBJ2-7; D gene uncertain. This CDR3 spans 17 amino acids. Trimming pared 4 bases from V and 2 bases from J, leaving 21 bases between. Germline V gives CDR1 LNHDA, CDR2 SQIVND (reference sequence). In DNA form, the CDR3 reads TGTGCCAGTAGTACTTATATCGGCCGGGTGGGTCCCTACGAGCAGTACTTC. Its protein is CASSTYIGRVGPYEQYF.

This chain uses TRBV9 with TRBJ1-5; D is possibly TRBD1 (5 bases). V lost 0 bases, J lost 4 bases, and 8 bases lay in between. The germline V gene has CDR1 SGDLS and CDR2 YYNGEE. This CDR3 has 14 residues. CDR3 coding DNA: TGTGCCAGCAGCGTAGGGGGGGGGAATCAGCCCCAGCATTTT. Protein sequence: CASSVGGGNQPQHF.

Concerning this clone: A junction boundary mismatches the germline segment, possibly from a read error. The V call is TRBV30, the J call TRBJ2-7, with D possibly being TRBD1 (5 bases). This CDR3 spans 16 amino acids. Germline-derived CDR1 and CDR2 are GTSNPN and SVGIG (reference sequence). CDR3 region: CAWSTSRVWSPYAQYF. The CDR3 DNA reads as TGTGCCTGGAGTACTTCCAGGGTTTGGTCCCCCTACGCGCAGTACTTC.

In this sample, this clone turned up once. The chain has TRBV4-3 and TRBJ1-2; unclear D gene. Trimming shortened V by 0 bases and J by 8 bases, and 13 bases separated the two germline ends. The germline gives CDR1 LGHNA, CDR2 YSLEER. This CDR3 has 14 amino acids. The CDR3: CASSQDRSPPGYTF. Written as DNA, the CDR3 is TGCGCCAGCAGCCAAGATAGGAGTCCTCCAGGCTACACCTTC.

Concerning this clone: Other DNA sequences in the same sample also yield this CDR3. The V call is TRBV9, the J call TRBJ2-1; a weak D match, TRBD1 (5 bases). This CDR3 is built from 12 residues. The germline V gene has CDR1 SGDLS and CDR2 YYNGEE. V shed 0 bases and J shed 7 bases, with 5 bases lying between them. The CDR3 DNA sequence: TGTGCCAGCAGCGTAGCAGGGAATGAGCAGTTCTTC. The encoded protein is CASSVAGNEQFF.

V is TRBV9 and J is TRBJ2-1; D is unclear. The V gene lost 0 bases and the J gene lost 0 bases, with 7 bases spanning the gap. This CDR3 has 15 residues. In germline, CDR1 is SGDLS, CDR2 YYNGEE. This CDR3 reads CASSVDLSSYNEQFF. The DNA of the CDR3 is TGTGCCAGCAGCGTAGACCTGAGCTCCTACAATGAGCAGTTCTTC.

The rearrangement links TRBV7-2 to TRBJ2-5; 9 nucleotides agree with TRBD2. The CDR3 contains 15 residues. J lost 3 bases, V lost 5 bases, and 7 bases had no gene match. Germline V gene data show CDR1 as SGHTA and CDR2 as FQGNSA. DNA of the CDR3: TGTGCCAGCAGCCGTAGCGGGAGATCGGAAGAGACCCAGTACTTC. Translation gives CASSRSGRSEETQYF.

This chain connects TRBV27 to TRBJ1-3, with 10 nucleotides matching TRBD1. V trimming: 6 bases; J trimming: 4 bases; junction bases outside the gene matches: 6. This CDR3 has 15 residues. Germline V gene lookup returns CDR1 MNHEY and CDR2 SMNVEV (reference sequence). CDR3 coding DNA: TGTGCCAGCAGGTCGGGACAGGGGAGCGGAAACACCATATATTTT. This sequence encodes CASRSGQGSGNTIYF.

This chain connects TRBV27 to TRBJ2-7; the D gene is possibly TRBD1 (6 bases). CDR3 size: 13 residues. Germline assignment: CDR1 MNHEY and CDR2 SMNVEV (reference sequence). V lost 5 bases, J lost 4 bases, and 12 bases lay in between. CDR3 nucleotides: TGTGCCAGCAGTCTTCTAACAGGGTACGAGCAGTACTTC. This translates into CASSLLTGYEQYF.

The gene calls are TRBV9 and TRBJ2-7, with D possibly TRBD2 on 5 matching bases. The CDR3 has 15 residues. The germline CDR1 and CDR2 sequences are SGDLS and YYNGEE. The ends were cut back, 0 bases at V and 3 bases at J, with 13 bases in the middle. Written as DNA, the CDR3 is TGTGCCAGCAGCGTAGGGAGAGGGCCCAACTACGAGCAGTACTTC. Amino acid sequence: CASSVGRGPNYEQYF.

V gene TRBV9 combines with J gene TRBJ2-1; 7 positions match TRBD2. This CDR3 has 19 amino acids. Germline V gene lookup returns CDR1 SGDLS and CDR2 YYNGEE. The trim removed 3 bases at V and 4 bases at J, leaving 19 bases unmatched. CDR3 sequence (DNA): TGTGCCAGCAGCGGAGTCGGGGGAGACAGCGGGATTGAGTACAATGAGCAGTTCTTC. It is translated as CASSGVGGDSGIEYNEQFF.

V and J are TRBV29-1 and TRBJ1-1; 7 bases match TRBD1. The CDR3 runs 18 residues. After removal of 1 base from V and 1 base from J, the junction contained 15 bases not matched to a gene. CDR1 and CDR2 from the germline V gene are SQVTM and ANQGSEA. The CDR3 here is CSVEALGTVGVGNTEAFF. CDR3 DNA: TGCAGCGTTGAAGCCCTGGGGACAGTAGGGGTCGGGAACACTGAAGCTTTCTTT.

The chain has TRBV19 and TRBJ2-7, with 9 nucleotides matching TRBD2. The CDR3 totals 15 residues. In germline, CDR1 is LNHDA, CDR2 SQIVND (reference sequence). Trimming removed 3 bases from V and 4 bases from J; junction bases left unmatched: 7. CDR3 DNA: TGTGCCAGTAGTATTTTGGCGGGAGGGCCGTACGAGCAGTACTTC. Its translation is CASSILAGGPYEQYF. Drawing the rest from reference TRBV19 and TRBJ2-7, the complete variable domain is DGGITQSPKYLFRKEGQNVTLSCEQNLNHDAMYWYRQDPGQGLRLIYYSQIVNDFQKGDIAEGYSVSREKKESFPLTVTSAQKNPTAFYLCASSILAGGPYEQYFGPGTRLTVT.

V gene TRBV9 combines with J gene TRBJ1-1; D not resolved. In germline, CDR1 is SGDLS, CDR2 YYNGEE. This CDR3 is built from 16 residues. Trimming shortened V by 3 bases and J by 0 bases, and 15 bases separated the two germline ends. CDR3 coding DNA: TGTGCCAGCAGCGCGGCCCCGGGGAGGCTGAACACTGAAGCTTTCTTT. Its translation is CASSAAPGRLNTEAFF.

The gene calls are TRBV6-1 and TRBJ2-7; 7 positions match TRBD1. The CDR3 covers 14 residues. Germline lookup yields CDR1 MNHNS and CDR2 SASEGT. The V segment lost 2 bases and the J segment 0 bases; nucleotides outside the gene matches: 1. CDR3 nucleotides: TGTGCCAGCAGTGAAAGGGGGCTCTCCTACGAGCAGTACTTC. Translation: CASSERGLSYEQYF.

V is TRBV14 and J is TRBJ2-7; 7 bases agree with TRBD2. V was pared by 1 base and J by 2 bases, with 17 bases of the junction left unmatched. CDR3 length: 19 residues. The germline CDR1 and CDR2 sequences are SGHDN and FVKESK. The CDR3 sequence is CASSQVPSRPGRGTYEQYF. CDR3 in DNA: TGTGCCAGCAGCCAAGTCCCCTCTCGGCCAGGGCGGGGGACCTACGAGCAGTACTTC.